This record looks at one T cell receptor beta chain sequence and its context. This study enrolled people aged roughly 18 to 89 from 24 US geographic areas. These data are taken from a study of blood T cell repertoires in COVID-19. Produced via immunoSEQ multiplex PCR; TCRdb's table is partial and in-frame only. The sample lists approximately 230,000 clones; approximately 90% were seen once. CDR1 and CDR2 (germline): SGHVS, FQNEAQ. This CDR3 has 16 amino acids. The J segment lost 2 bases and the V segment lost 0 bases, leaving 2 bases of the junction unmatched. The receptor comes from a woman under 40 who had recovered from COVID-19. Sample: PBMCs or T cells enriched from blood (not recorded which). The genes are TRBV7-8 and TRBJ2-1; TRBD2 matches 9 bases. The CDR3 region is CASSLAAGGAYNEQFF. The CDR3 region has the DNA TGTGCCAGCAGCTTAGCGGCGGGAGGGGCCTACAATGAGCAGTTCTTC.